This paragraph reports one TCR beta chain. The data stem from a study of blood T cell repertoires in COVID-19. Only in-frame clones appear in the TCRdb table, and some are missing; sequencing was by immunoSEQ multiplex PCR. The sample has 180,000 or so clones; approximately 88% are singletons. The age range of participants was 18 to 89 years, with residence in roughly 25 US areas. Sequencing was carried out using PBMCs or T cells enriched from blood (not recorded which). This receptor was identified in a woman in her sixties or seventies who had recovered from COVID-19.

The CDR3 is CASSRNLQGTNEKLFF. The DNA of the CDR3 is TGTGCCAGCTCACGCAACCTACAGGGAACTAATGAAAAACTGTTTTTT. This rearrangement joins TRBV18 to TRBJ1-4, with D tentatively TRBD1 (6 bases). The V end lost 4 bases, the J end lost 1 base, and 13 bases lay between the germline ends. Germline CDR1 and CDR2: KGHSH and LQKENI. There are 16 residues in the CDR3. The whole variable domain, filled in from reference TRBV18 and TRBJ1-4, reads NAGVMQNPRHLVRRRGQEARLRCSPMKGHSHVYWYRQLPEEGLKFMVYLQKENIIDESGMPKERFSAEFPKEGPSILRIQQVVRGDSAAYFCASSRNLQGTNEKLFFGSGTQLSVL.